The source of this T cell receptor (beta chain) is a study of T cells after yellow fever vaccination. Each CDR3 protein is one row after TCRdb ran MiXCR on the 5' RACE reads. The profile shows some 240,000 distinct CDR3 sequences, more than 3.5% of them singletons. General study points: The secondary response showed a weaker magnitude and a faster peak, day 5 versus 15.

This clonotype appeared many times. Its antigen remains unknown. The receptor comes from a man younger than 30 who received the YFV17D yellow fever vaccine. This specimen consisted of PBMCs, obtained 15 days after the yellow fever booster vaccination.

The CDR3, as DNA: TGTGCCAGCAGCCAAAACACAGGGCCCCAAGAGACCCAGTACTTC. This translates into CASSQNTGPQETQYF. The chain joins TRBV6-5 to TRBJ2-5; tentatively, D is TRBD1 (6 bases). Germline assignment: CDR1 MNHEY and CDR2 SVGAGI. V gave up 6 bases and J gave up 1 base, with 15 bases separating them. The CDR3 sequence is 15 residues long.